This T cell receptor (beta chain) was sequenced in a study of identical twins. TCRdb passed the 5' RACE reads through MiXCR, listing each CDR3 protein once. In the table there are hundreds of thousands of distinct CDR3 sequences, 9% to 15% of which are singletons. The CDR3 totals 16 residues. Germline V CDR1 and CDR2: DFQATT, SNEGSKA (reference sequence). V lost 0 bases to trimming and J lost 4 bases; unmatched junction nucleotides: 6. Healthy Caucasians provided all donations. The table lists this clonotype with a few counts. What it recognizes is unknown. General study findings and limits: The analysis was cross-sectional rather than longitudinal within donors. Insertion counts were lower in abundant cord blood beta clonotypes, a trend that memory repertoires did not show. Models underestimated TCR alpha sharing (out-of-frame) in monozygotic twins.

The data were also submitted as part of a second study, on yellow fever vaccine responses in identical twins.

The rearrangement links TRBV20-1 to TRBJ2-1, with 10 positions matching TRBD1. Sequencing was performed on PBMCs. The TCR comes from a woman in her late teens or twenties in good health. CDR3 sequence reads: CSARDRGQGIYNEQFF. The CDR3 nucleotides read TGCAGTGCTAGAGATCGGGGACAGGGGATTTACAATGAGCAGTTCTTC.